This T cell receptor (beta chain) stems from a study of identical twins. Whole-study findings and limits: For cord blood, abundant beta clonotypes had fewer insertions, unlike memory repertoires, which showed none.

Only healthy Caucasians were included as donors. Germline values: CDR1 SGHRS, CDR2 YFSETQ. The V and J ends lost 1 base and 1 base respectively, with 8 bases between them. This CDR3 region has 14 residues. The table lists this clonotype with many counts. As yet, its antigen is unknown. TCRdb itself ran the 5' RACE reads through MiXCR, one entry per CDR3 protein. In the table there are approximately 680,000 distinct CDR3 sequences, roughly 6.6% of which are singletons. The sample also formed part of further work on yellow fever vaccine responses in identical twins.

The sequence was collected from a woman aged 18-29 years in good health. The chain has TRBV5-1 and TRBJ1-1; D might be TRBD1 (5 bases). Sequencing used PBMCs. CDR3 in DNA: TGCGCCAGCAGCTTGCCGGGGGGGAACACTGAAGCTTTCTTT. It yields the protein CASSLPGGNTEAFF.